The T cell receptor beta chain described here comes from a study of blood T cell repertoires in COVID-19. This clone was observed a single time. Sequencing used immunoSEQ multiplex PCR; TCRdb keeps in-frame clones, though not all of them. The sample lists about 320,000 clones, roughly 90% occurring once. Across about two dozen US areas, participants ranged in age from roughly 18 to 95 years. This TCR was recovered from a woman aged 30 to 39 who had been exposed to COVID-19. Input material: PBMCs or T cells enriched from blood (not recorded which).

CDR3 region: CASSEFLSAGEKLFF. DNA for the CDR3: TGTGCCAGCAGTGAATTTCTTTCGGCAGGGGAAAAACTGTTTTTT. The genes are TRBV25-1 and TRBJ1-4, with a tentative D call TRBD1 (5 bases). Per the germline V gene, CDR1 is MGHDK and CDR2 is SYGVNS. The CDR3 is made up of 15 amino acids. V lost 1 base, J lost 8 bases, and 14 bases lay in between.